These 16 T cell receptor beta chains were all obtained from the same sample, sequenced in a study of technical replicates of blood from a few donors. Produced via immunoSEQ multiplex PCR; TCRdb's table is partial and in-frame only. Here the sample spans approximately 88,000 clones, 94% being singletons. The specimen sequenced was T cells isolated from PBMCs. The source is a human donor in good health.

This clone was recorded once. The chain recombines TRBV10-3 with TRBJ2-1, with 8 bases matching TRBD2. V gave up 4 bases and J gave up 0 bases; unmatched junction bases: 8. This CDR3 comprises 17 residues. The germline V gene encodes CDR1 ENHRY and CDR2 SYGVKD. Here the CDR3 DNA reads TGTGCCATCAGTGTAAGCGAGGGACTAGACTCCTACAATGAGCAGTTCTTC. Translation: CAISVSEGLDSYNEQFF.

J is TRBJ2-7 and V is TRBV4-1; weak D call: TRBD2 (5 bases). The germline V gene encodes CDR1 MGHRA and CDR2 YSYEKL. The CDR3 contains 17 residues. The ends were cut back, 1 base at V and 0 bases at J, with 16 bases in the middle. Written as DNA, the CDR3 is TGCGCCAGCAGCCAAGCATTCGGAGGCTTCGGCTCCTACGAGCAGTACTTC. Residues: CASSQAFGGFGSYEQYF.

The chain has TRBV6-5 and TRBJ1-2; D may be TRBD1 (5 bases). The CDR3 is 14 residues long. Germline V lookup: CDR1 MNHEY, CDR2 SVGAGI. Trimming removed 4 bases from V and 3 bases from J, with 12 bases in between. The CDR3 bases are TGTGCCAGCAGTTTCCGGGGGAACGACTATGGCTACACCTTC. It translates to CASSFRGNDYGYTF.

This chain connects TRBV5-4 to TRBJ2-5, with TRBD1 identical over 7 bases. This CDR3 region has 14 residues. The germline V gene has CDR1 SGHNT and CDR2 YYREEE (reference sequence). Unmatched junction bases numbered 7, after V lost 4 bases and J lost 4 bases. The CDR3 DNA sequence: TGTGCCAGCAGCCTCACAGGGGTCGGAGAGACCCAGTACTTC. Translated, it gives CASSLTGVGETQYF.

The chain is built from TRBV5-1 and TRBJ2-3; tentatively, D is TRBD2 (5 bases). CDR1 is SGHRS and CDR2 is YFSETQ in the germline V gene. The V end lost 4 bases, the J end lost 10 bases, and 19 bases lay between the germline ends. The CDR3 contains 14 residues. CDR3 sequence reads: CASSPRTSGSSQYF. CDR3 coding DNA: TGCGCCAGCAGCCCACGCACCTCGGGGAGCTCGCAGTATTTT.

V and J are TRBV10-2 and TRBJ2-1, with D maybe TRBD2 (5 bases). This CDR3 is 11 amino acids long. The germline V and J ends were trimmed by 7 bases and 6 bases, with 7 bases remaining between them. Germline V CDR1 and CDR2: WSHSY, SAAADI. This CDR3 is CASNAGNEQFF. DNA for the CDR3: TGCGCCAGCAATGCGGGCAATGAGCAGTTCTTC.

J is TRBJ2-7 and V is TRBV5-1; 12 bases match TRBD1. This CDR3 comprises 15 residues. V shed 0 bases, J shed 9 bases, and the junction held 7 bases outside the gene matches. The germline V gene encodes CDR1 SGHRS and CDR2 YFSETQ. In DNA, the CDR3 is TGCGCCAGCAGCTTGGCCGGGACAGGGGGCTTCGGGCAGTACTTC. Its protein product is CASSLAGTGGFGQYF.

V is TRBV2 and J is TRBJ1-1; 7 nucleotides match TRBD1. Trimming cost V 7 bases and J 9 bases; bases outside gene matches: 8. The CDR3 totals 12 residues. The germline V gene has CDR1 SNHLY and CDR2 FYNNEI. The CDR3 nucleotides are TGTGCCAGCAACCGACAGGGTCGCAAAGCTTTCTTT. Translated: CASNRQGRKAFF.

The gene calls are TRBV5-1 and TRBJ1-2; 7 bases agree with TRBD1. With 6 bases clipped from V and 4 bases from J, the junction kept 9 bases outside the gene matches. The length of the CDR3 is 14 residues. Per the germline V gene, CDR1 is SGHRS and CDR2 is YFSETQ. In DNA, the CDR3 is TGCGCCAGCAACAACCAGGGGGATATCTATGGCTACACCTTC. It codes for CASNNQGDIYGYTF. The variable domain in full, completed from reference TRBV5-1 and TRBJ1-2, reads KAGVTQTPRYLIKTRGQQVTLSCSPISGHRSVSWYQQTPGQGLQFLFEYFSETQRNKGNFPGRFSGRQFSNSRSEMNVSTLELGDSALYLCASNNQGDIYGYTFGSGTRLTVV.

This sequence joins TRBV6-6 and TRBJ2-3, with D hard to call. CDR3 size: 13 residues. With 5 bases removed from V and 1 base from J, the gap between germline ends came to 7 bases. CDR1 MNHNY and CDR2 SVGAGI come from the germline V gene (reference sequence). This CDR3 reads CASSPPGTDTQYF. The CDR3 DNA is TGTGCCAGCAGTCCCCCCGGCACAGATACGCAGTATTTT.

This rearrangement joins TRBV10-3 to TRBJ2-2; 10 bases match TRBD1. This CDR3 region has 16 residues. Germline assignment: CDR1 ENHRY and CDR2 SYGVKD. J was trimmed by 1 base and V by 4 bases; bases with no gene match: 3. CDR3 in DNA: TGTGCCATCAGTGGAGGGACAGGGGAGAACACCGGGGAGCTGTTTTTT. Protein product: CAISGGTGENTGELFF.

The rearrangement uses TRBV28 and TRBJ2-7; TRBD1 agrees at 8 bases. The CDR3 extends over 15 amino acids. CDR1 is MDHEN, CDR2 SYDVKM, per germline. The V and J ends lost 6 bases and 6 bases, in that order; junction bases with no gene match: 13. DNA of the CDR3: TGTGCCAGCAGGACACAGGGGGGACTGGTCGTCGAGCAGTACTTC. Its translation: CASRTQGGLVVEQYF.

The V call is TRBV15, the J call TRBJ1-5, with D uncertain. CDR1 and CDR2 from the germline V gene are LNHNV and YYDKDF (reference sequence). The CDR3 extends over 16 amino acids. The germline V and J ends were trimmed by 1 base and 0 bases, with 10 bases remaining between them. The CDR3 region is CATSRGGSYSNQPQHF. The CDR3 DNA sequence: TGTGCCACCAGCAGAGGCGGGAGTTATAGCAATCAGCCCCAGCATTTT.

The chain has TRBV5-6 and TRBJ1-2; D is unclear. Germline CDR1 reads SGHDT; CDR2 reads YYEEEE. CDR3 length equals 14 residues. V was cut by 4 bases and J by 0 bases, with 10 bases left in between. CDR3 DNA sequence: TGTGCCAGCAGCCTGGACGGGTCTAACTATGGCTACACCTTC. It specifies CASSLDGSNYGYTF.

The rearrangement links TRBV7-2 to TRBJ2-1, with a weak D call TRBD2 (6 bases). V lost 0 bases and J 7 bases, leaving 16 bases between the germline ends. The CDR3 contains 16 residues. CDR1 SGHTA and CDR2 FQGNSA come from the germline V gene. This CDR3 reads CASSLAGASDGNEQFF. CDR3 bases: TGTGCCAGCAGCTTAGCGGGCGCTAGCGATGGGAATGAGCAGTTCTTC.

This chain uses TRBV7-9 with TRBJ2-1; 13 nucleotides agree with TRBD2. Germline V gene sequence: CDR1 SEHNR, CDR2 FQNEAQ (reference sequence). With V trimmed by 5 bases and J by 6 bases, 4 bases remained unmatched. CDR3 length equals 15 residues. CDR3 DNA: TGTGCCAGCAGCCTGACTAGCGGGAGGTTCAATGAGCAGTTCTTC. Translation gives CASSLTSGRFNEQFF. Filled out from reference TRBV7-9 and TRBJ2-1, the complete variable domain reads DTGVSQNPRHKITKRGQNVTFRCDPISEHNRLYWYRQTLGQGPEFLTYFQNEAQLEKSRLLSDRFSAERPKGSFSTLEIQRTEQGDSAMYLCASSLTSGRFNEQFFGPGTRLTVL.